This note documents a single TCR beta chain sequence. Its antigen is as yet unknown. Study processing details: About 1x10^5 patient and about 130,000 healthy donor in-frame TCRbeta sequences came from conventional T cells. Sequencing used immunoSEQ multiplex PCR; TCRdb keeps in-frame clones, though not all of them. That table furnishes V, J and clone size, whereas the DNA furnished D and trimming. The sample consists of 20,000 to 25,000 clones, around 97% of them appearing once. This specimen comes from a study of B cell selection in AIRE deficiency. Study-wide points: AIRE-deficient Tconv and Treg repertoires matched healthy donors in TCRBV, CDR3 length, diversity. Shared Treg sequences were biased toward short CDR3s with few non-templated nucleotide insertions. Only approximately 9.2% of around 3,800 shared Treg sequences were patient-specific; roughly 30% healthy-specific.

CD4+CD127+ cells were sorted as the conventional CD4 T cells. This TCR was sampled from a human donor with AIRE deficiency. The source material was conventional CD4+ T cells sorted from PBMCs.

CDR3 protein: CASIPGLSSSRLLYGYTF. The DNA of the CDR3 is TGTGCCAGTATACCTGGGTTGTCCTCTTCCCGTCTCCTCTATGGCTACACCTTC. The chain carries TRBV19 and TRBJ1-2; D call uncertain. The germline V gene encodes CDR1 LNHDA and CDR2 SQIVND (reference sequence). The V end lost 7 bases, the J end lost 4 bases, and 28 bases lay between the germline ends. The CDR3 runs to 18 residues.